This TCR beta chain derives from a study of technical replicates of blood from several donors. The CDR3 has 15 residues. V shed 7 bases and J 5 bases; nucleotides not matched to a gene: 5. The germline V gene encodes CDR1 ENHRY and CDR2 SYGVKD. The data were produced by immunoSEQ multiplex PCR, yet TCRdb's version contains in-frame clones alone and is incomplete. The sample carries approximately 70,000 clones, around nine tenths recorded once. Sequenced sample: T cells isolated from PBMCs. The rearrangement joins TRBV10-3 to TRBJ2-7, with 16 bases fitting TRBD2. This receptor was taken from a human donor in good health. The CDR3 DNA reads TGTGCCATCACCGGGACTAGCGGGAGGGTCGACGAGCAGTACTTC. As protein: CAITGTSGRVDEQYF.